What follows are 10 T cell receptor beta chains derived from one specimen sequenced in a study of T cells in localized non-small cell lung cancer. Profiled with immunoSEQ multiplex PCR; TCRdb holds only in-frame clones, not every one. The data show over a thousand clones, 24% seen once. The source material was lung tumor tissue, sampled before any cancer treatment. All receptors come from a male donor at least 60 years old with stage II lung adenocarcinoma.

This clone was counted a few times. V gene TRBV9 combines with J gene TRBJ2-1; 8 nucleotides line up with TRBD1. V was clipped by 5 bases and J by 7 bases; unmatched bases: 2. CDR3 size: 12 residues. CDR1 SGDLS and CDR2 YYNGEE come from the germline V gene. CDR3 bases: TGTGCCAGCAGTGGGACAGGAAATGAGCAGTTCTTC. Protein product: CASSGTGNEQFF.

By sample fraction, this clone is medium-sized (0.01 to 0.1%). The chain joins TRBV11-3 to TRBJ2-7; TRBD1 matches 7 bases. The CDR3 contains 17 residues. The J segment lost 0 bases and the V segment lost 4 bases, leaving 12 bases of the junction unmatched. Looked up from germline, CDR1 is SGHNT and CDR2 is YENEEA. The CDR3 region is CASSSLAAGGRSYEQYF. In DNA, the CDR3 is TGTGCCAGCAGCTCCCTCGCCGCAGGGGGTCGCTCCTACGAGCAGTACTTC.

In its sample, this clone is medium-sized (0.01 to 0.1%). The DNA of the CDR3 is TGTGCCAGCAGCAACTCGCGGGAGAACGAGCAGTACTTC. Encoded protein: CASSNSRENEQYF. The rearrangement joins TRBV7-1 to TRBJ2-7, with 7 bases aligning to TRBD2. TRBV7-1 is assigned to the ORF class and has an uncertain function. Losses at the gene ends were 5 bases for V and 5 bases for J; bases not matched to a gene: 6. This CDR3 comprises 13 residues.

By sample fraction, this clone is medium-sized. CDR3 in amino acids: CASSFGLAGSNEQFF. The CDR3 DNA sequence: TGTGCCAGCAGCTTCGGACTAGCGGGATCAAATGAGCAGTTCTTC. The chain combines TRBV11-3 with TRBJ2-1; 12 bases line up with TRBD2. Looked up from germline, CDR1 is SGHNT and CDR2 is YENEEA. The CDR3 has 15 residues. Unmatched junction bases numbered 4, after V lost 3 bases and J lost 7 bases.

This clone was counted only a few times. This rearrangement joins TRBV28 to TRBJ2-3; 8 nucleotides match TRBD2. The CDR3 consists of 17 residues. Unmatched junction bases numbered 21, after V lost 9 bases and J lost 7 bases. Germline V lookup: CDR1 MDHEN, CDR2 SYDVKM. CDR3 sequence reads: CARPSLVSGRGKNTQYF. CDR3 nucleotide sequence: TGTGCCAGGCCATCCTTGGTCAGCGGGAGAGGAAAAAATACGCAGTATTTT.

This clone was recorded once. The V and J genes are TRBV29-1 and TRBJ2-3; D is perhaps TRBD1 (6 bases). The ends were cut back, 6 bases at V and 0 bases at J, with 10 bases in the middle. This CDR3 is built from 13 residues. CDR1 and CDR2 (germline): SQVTM, ANQGSEA. CDR3 residues: CSVQGWSTDTQYF. CDR3 sequence (DNA): TGCAGCGTACAGGGATGGAGCACAGATACGCAGTATTTT.

Only a few counts were recorded for this clone. The rearrangement uses TRBV28 and TRBJ2-3, with 12 nucleotides matching TRBD2. This CDR3 spans 16 amino acids. The ends lost 5 bases at V and 3 bases at J; junction bases unmatched: 6. Germline assignment: CDR1 MDHEN and CDR2 SYDVKM. This CDR3 reads CASSPWTSGVTDTQYF. CDR3 nucleotides: TGTGCCAGCAGTCCTTGGACTAGCGGGGTTACAGATACGCAGTATTTT.

Within the sample, this clone is medium-sized. The rearrangement uses TRBV11-3 and TRBJ2-1; D call uncertain. Trimming left V 2 bases short and J 1 base short, with 9 bases between. The length of the CDR3 is 15 residues. Germline CDR1 SGHNT, CDR2 YENEEA. CDR3 nucleotide sequence: TGTGCCAGCAGCTTAACGCTAGGATCCTACAATGAGCAGTTCTTC. Protein sequence: CASSLTLGSYNEQFF.

The chain recombines TRBV18 with TRBJ2-2, with TRBD1 identical over 8 bases. The germline gives CDR1 KGHSH, CDR2 LQKENI. This CDR3 has 17 amino acids. Trimming at V came to 2 bases and at J to 6 bases, leaving 11 bases not matched to a gene. CDR3 nucleotide sequence: TGTGCCAGCTCACCAGAGGAGCAGGGGGCAAAACCCGGGGAGCTGTTTTTT. Translation: CASSPEEQGAKPGELFF.

V usage is TRBV11-3 and J usage is TRBJ2-6; no definite D call. This CDR3 spans 15 amino acids. CDR1 is SGHNT, CDR2 YENEEA, per germline. The germline V and J ends were trimmed by 2 bases and 2 bases, with 7 bases remaining between them. The CDR3 DNA follows: TGTGCCAGCAGCTTATCCCAGGCTGGGGCCAACGTCCTGACTTTC. It is translated as CASSLSQAGANVLTF.